The 12 T cell receptor beta chains in this list originate from one sample, sequenced in a study of OX40 agonist ivuxolimab in advanced cancers. Assay used: immunoSEQ multiplex PCR; TCRdb lists only in-frame clones, some missing. Found here are roughly 11,000 clones, about 81% of them singletons; the top ten hold around 15%. Sequences were derived from CD4+ or CD8+ T cells sorted from blood, sampled in a trial of the OX40 agonist ivuxolimab. The source is an adult with an advanced solid tumor such as melanoma, head and neck, liver or kidney cancer.

This clone has a handful of counts. The V call is TRBV14, the J call TRBJ2-2, with TRBD2 as a possible D gene (5 bases). Trimming stripped 4 bases from V and 4 bases from J, with 13 bases between. Looked up from germline, CDR1 is SGHDN and CDR2 is FVKESK. The CDR3 extends over 15 amino acids. CDR3 amino acids: CASSLTGSFTGELFF. CDR3 in DNA: TGTGCCAGCAGCCTCACGGGGTCATTCACCGGGGAGCTGTTTTTT.

The J gene is TRBJ2-7, the V gene TRBV6-1; no reliable D call. CDR1 MNHNS and CDR2 SASEGT come from the germline V gene. With 0 bases removed from V and 4 bases from J, the gap between germline ends came to 10 bases. The CDR3 covers 14 residues. The CDR3 loop reads CASSEAYGYYEQYF. Written as DNA, the CDR3 is TGTGCCAGCAGTGAAGCTTATGGGTATTACGAGCAGTACTTC.

The genes are TRBV2 and TRBJ2-3; D uncertain. V was clipped by 2 bases and J by 2 bases, with 8 bases between them. The CDR3 has 14 amino acids. Germline V gene data show CDR1 as SNHLY and CDR2 as FYNNEI. The CDR3 DNA reads as TGTGCCAGCAGTGAATCGGCTTACACAGATACGCAGTATTTT. This gives the protein CASSESAYTDTQYF.

As to this clone: A junction boundary mismatches the germline segment, possibly from a read error. This chain links TRBV6-1 with TRBJ2-7; no firm D call. There are 14 residues in the CDR3. Germline V gives CDR1 MNHNS, CDR2 SASEGT. The CDR3 loop reads CASSEVNYNYGQYF. The CDR3 nucleotides read TGTGCCAGCAGTGAAGTAAACTACAACTACGGGCAGTACTTC.

The genes are TRBV7-3 and TRBJ1-2; D possibly corresponds to TRBD1 (6 bases). The ends were cut back, 5 bases at V and 6 bases at J, with 16 bases in the middle. The germline gives CDR1 SGHTA, CDR2 FQGTGA. The CDR3 covers 14 residues. This chain's CDR3 is CASSIGGGADGYTF. The CDR3 region has the DNA TGTGCCAGCAGCATCGGGGGGGGCGCCGATGGCTACACCTTC.

The chain has TRBV27 and TRBJ2-2, with TRBD2 identical over 10 bases. Germline V gene sequence: CDR1 MNHEY, CDR2 SMNVEV (reference sequence). J gave up 3 bases and V 7 bases, and 2 bases lay outside the gene matches. The CDR3 sequence is 14 residues long. The CDR3 DNA sequence: TGTGCCAGCAAAAGCGGGGGGGACACCGGGGAGCTGTTTTTT. Its translation: CASKSGGDTGELFF.

This clone is medium-sized by share. V usage is TRBV27 and J usage is TRBJ2-3, with 10 bases matching TRBD2. V was clipped by 7 bases and J by 0 bases; unmatched bases: 19. The CDR3 loop spans 20 amino acids. Germline V gene lookup returns CDR1 MNHEY and CDR2 SMNVEV (reference sequence). The CDR3 DNA reads as TGTGCCAGCAAGTCTGGAGTGATGCAGCGGGAGGGGGAGAGCACAGATACGCAGTATTTT. It specifies CASKSGVMQREGESTDTQYF.

CDR3 region: CASSLVGMTSASSYEQYF. The CDR3 DNA sequence: TGTGCCAGCAGCTTGGTAGGGATGACTAGCGCATCATCCTACGAGCAGTACTTC. The chain carries TRBV5-4 and TRBJ2-7; 8 nucleotides align to TRBD2. Germline V lookup: CDR1 SGHNT, CDR2 YYREEE (reference sequence). V shed 0 bases and J 1 base; nucleotides not matched to a gene: 12. The CDR3 spans 18 residues.

V gene TRBV4-1 combines with J gene TRBJ2-6; no reliable D call. Trimming took 6 bases from V and 0 from J, leaving 12 bases between them. CDR3 size: 16 residues. Germline CDR1 MGHRA, CDR2 YSYEKL. The CDR3 here is CASSQPPNSGANVLTF. DNA of the CDR3: TGCGCCAGCAGTCAACCTCCGAACTCTGGGGCCAACGTCCTGACTTTC.

This sequence joins TRBV27 and TRBJ1-5; 7 bases match TRBD1. The CDR3 has 13 residues. V was clipped by 6 bases and J by 4 bases; unmatched bases: 3. The germline V gene encodes CDR1 MNHEY and CDR2 SMNVEV (reference sequence). In DNA, the CDR3 is TGTGCCAGCAGAGAACAGGGGAATCAGCCCCAGCATTTT. It translates to CASREQGNQPQHF.

This clone showed up just once. The chain's CDR3 is CASRARTSGDLRFTSVTQYF. The CDR3 DNA reads as TGCGCCAGCAGGGCCCGGACTAGCGGGGACCTGAGGTTTACTAGTGTGACGCAGTATTTT. This chain links TRBV10-2 with TRBJ2-3; 12 bases are shared with TRBD2. V gave up 6 bases and J gave up 9 bases; unmatched junction bases: 25. The CDR3 extends over 20 amino acids. CDR1 WSHSY and CDR2 SAAADI come from the germline V gene.

The chain combines TRBV9 with TRBJ2-1; 7 positions agree with TRBD2. Germline V gene lookup returns CDR1 SGDLS and CDR2 YYNGEE. CDR3 length: 15 amino acids. J was trimmed by 6 bases and V by 2 bases; bases with no gene match: 8. The chain's CDR3 is CASSVGGGHLNEQFF. The CDR3, as DNA: TGTGCCAGCAGCGTGGGCGGGGGTCATCTCAATGAGCAGTTCTTC. Full variable domain (rest looked up from reference TRBV9 and TRBJ2-1): DSGVTQTPKHLITATGQRVTLRCSPRSGDLSVYWYQQSLDQGLQFLIQYYNGEERAKGNILERFSAQQFPDLHSELNLSSLELGDSALYFCASSVGGGHLNEQFFGPGTRLTVL.